The rows below give T cell receptor beta chains drawn from one sample of a study of cytomegalovirus exposure and HLA in healthy donors. Profiling relied on immunoSEQ multiplex PCR, and the TCRdb table lists in-frame clones only, not all of them. The table has roughly 130,000 clones, 74% seen once. The sample was PBMCs. The source is a woman in her forties or fifties in good health and CMV-seropositive. Both conserved end residues are part of each CDR3. D genes are given only for firm matches. Some rows have no size entry. The others give once, few or many, or a class for an expanded clone.

j_call,v_call,clone_size,d_call,cdr3_aa,cdr3_nt
TRBJ2-2,TRBV5-1,few,.,CASSLGGRTGELFF,TGCGCCAGCAGCTTGGGGGGGCGAACCGGGGAGCTGTTTTTT
TRBJ2-7,TRBV11-1,.,.,CASSPFGQGKSYEQYF,TGTGCCAGCAGCCCGTTCGGTCAGGGAAAATCCTACGAGCAGTACTTC
TRBJ2-1,TRBV15,.,TRBD2,CATSLSSGGAYNEQFF,TGTGCCACCAGCCTCAGTAGCGGGGGGGCCTACAATGAGCAGTTCTTC
TRBJ1-5,TRBV10-3,.,TRBD1,CAISESGTGNQPQHF,TGTGCCATCAGTGAGTCTGGGACAGGGAATCAGCCCCAGCATTTT
TRBJ2-7,TRBV14,.,.,CASSQEMGAYEQYF,TGTGCCAGCAGCCAAGAAATGGGCGCCTACGAGCAGTACTTC
TRBJ2-1,TRBV9,.,TRBD2,CASSVGGSGGSSDNEQFF,TGTGCCAGCAGCGTAGGGGGTAGCGGGGGGTCTAGTGACAATGAGCAGTTCTTC
TRBJ1-1,TRBV2,many,TRBD1,CASRERTGGYTEAFF,TGTGCCAGCAGAGAGAGGACAGGGGGATACACTGAAGCTTTCTTT
TRBJ1-6,TRBV2,.,.,CASSPRSGNSPLHF,TGTGCCAGCAGTCCTAGATCTGGGAATTCACCCCTCCACTTT
TRBJ2-5,TRBV2,.,TRBD2,CASSVVQRGDQETQYF,TGTGCCAGCAGTGTTGTTCAGCGGGGGGATCAAGAGACCCAGTACTTC
TRBJ2-1,TRBV7-6,.,.,CASRGGGMPGEQFF,TGTGCCAGCAGAGGTGGGGGGATGCCAGGGGAGCAGTTCTTC
TRBJ2-7,TRBV13,.,.,CASSSGGTFYEQYF,TGTGCCAGCAGCTCCGGCGGGACTTTCTACGAGCAGTACTTC
TRBJ1-5,TRBV6-5,.,TRBD1,CASSRQGANQPQHF,TGTGCCAGCAGCAGACAGGGGGCTAATCAGCCCCAGCATTTT
TRBJ2-1,TRBV6-1,.,TRBD1,CASSVDRDNEQFF,TGTGCCAGCAGTGTGGACAGGGATAATGAGCAGTTCTTC
TRBJ2-7,TRBV5-4,few,.,CASSLPGKYEQYF,TGTGCCAGCAGCTTGCCGGGGAAGTACGAGCAGTACTTC
TRBJ2-5,TRBV15,.,TRBD1,CATIPDPDRGQETQYF,TGTGCCACCATCCCCGACCCGGACAGGGGCCAAGAGACCCAGTACTTC
TRBJ1-2,TRBV6-5,.,TRBD1,CASSKTGAYGYTF,TGTGCCAGCAGTAAGACAGGGGCGTATGGCTACACCTTC
TRBJ1-1,TRBV7-7,.,.,CASSLAGGVAEAFF,TGTGCCAGCAGCTTAGCCGGGGGGGTAGCTGAAGCTTTCTTT
TRBJ2-3,TRBV29-1,.,.,CSGSSGQDTDTQYF,TGCAGCGGCTCCTCGGGACAAGACACAGATACGCAGTATTTT
TRBJ2-2,TRBV5-1,.,TRBD1,CASSADRGRTGELFF,TGCGCCAGCAGCGCGGACAGGGGGAGGACCGGGGAGCTGTTTTTT
TRBJ1-6,TRBV6-1,.,TRBD1,CASSDPTGGVSPLHF,TGTGCCAGCAGTGACCCGACAGGGGGCGTTTCACCCCTCCACTTT
TRBJ2-3,TRBV5-1,once,TRBD1,CASSGRDRYGTDTQYF,TGCGCCAGCAGCGGCCGGGACAGGTATGGCACAGATACGCAGTATTTT
TRBJ2-6,TRBV4-3,.,.,CASSQAEGSGANVLTF,TGCGCCAGCAGCCAAGCGGAGGGCTCTGGGGCCAACGTCCTGACTTTC
TRBJ1-2,TRBV9,few,.,CASSVAADGGGYTF,TGTGCCAGCAGCGTAGCGGCAGACGGGGGGGGCTACACCTTC
TRBJ2-5,TRBV2,.,TRBD2,CASSGSWLAGDYQETQYF,TGTGCCAGCAGTGGCTCTTGGCTAGCGGGGGACTACCAAGAGACCCAGTACTTC
TRBJ1-2,TRBV29-1,.,.,CSEFGGEVYTF,TGCAGCGAGTTTGGGGGCGAGGTCTACACCTTC
TRBJ2-3,TRBV5-1,few,.,CASSLEGHPTDTQYF,TGCGCCAGCAGCTTGGAGGGACACCCCACAGATACGCAGTATTTT
TRBJ1-3,TRBV4-2,.,.,CASSQDSPLASGNTIYF,TGTGCCAGCAGCCAAGATAGTCCCCTAGCCTCTGGAAACACCATATATTTT
TRBJ1-1,TRBV6-1,.,TRBD1,CASTLLTGPTEAFF,TGTGCCAGCACCCTCCTGACAGGGCCCACTGAAGCTTTCTTT
TRBJ1-3,TRBV14,once,TRBD1,CASSGWGRGSGNTIYF,TGTGCCAGCAGCGGCTGGGGCAGGGGGTCTGGAAACACCATATATTTT
TRBJ1-3,TRBV2,.,.,CASSGQVGNTIYF,TGTGCCAGCAGTGGACAGGTGGGAAACACCATATATTTT
TRBJ2-3,TRBV2,many,TRBD2,CASSEYLSSGGREGQYF,TGTGCCAGCAGTGAATACCTCAGTAGCGGGGGGCGGGAGGGGCAGTATTTT
TRBJ1-2,TRBV5-1,.,.,CASSTDTSNYGYTF,TGCGCCAGCAGTACCGACACGTCTAACTATGGCTACACCTTC
TRBJ2-3,TRBV6-1,.,.,CASSSDTTSTDTQYF,TGTGCCAGCAGTTCGGACACAACTAGCACAGATACGCAGTATTTT
TRBJ1-6,TRBV10-3,.,.,CAISRGTNNSPLHF,TGTGCCATCTCCCGGGGAACGAATAATTCACCCCTCCACTTT
TRBJ2-7,TRBV7-8,few,.,CASSTQDYEQYF,TGTGCCAGCAGCACACAAGACTACGAGCAGTACTTC
TRBJ2-5,TRBV7-8,.,.,CASSRGRGAQETQYF,TGTGCCAGCAGCCGGGGCCGGGGGGCCCAAGAGACCCAGTACTTC
TRBJ1-1,TRBV10-3,.,.,CAISEARGSFSGMNTEAFF,TGTGCCATCAGTGAAGCCCGAGGGTCGTTCTCCGGCATGAACACTGAAGCTTTCTTT
TRBJ2-3,TRBV15,once,.,CATSRPTGPEGGTQYF,TGTGCCACCAGCAGACCGACAGGGCCCGAAGGGGGGACGCAGTATTTT
TRBJ1-1,TRBV29-1,.,.,CSLLEGRGEAFF,TGCAGCCTTCTCGAGGGTAGAGGGGAAGCTTTCTTT
TRBJ1-1,TRBV18,.,.,CASSEFSFTGDTEAFF,TGTGCCAGCTCAGAATTCAGCTTCACCGGGGACACTGAAGCTTTCTTT
TRBJ2-6,TRBV14,.,.,CASSRTVGVGANVLTF,TGTGCCAGCAGCCGGACAGTAGGAGTTGGGGCCAACGTCCTGACTTTC
TRBJ2-5,TRBV4-3,.,TRBD1,CASSQDQRQGEETQYF,TGCGCCAGCAGCCAAGATCAAAGACAGGGGGAAGAGACCCAGTACTTC
TRBJ1-1,TRBV19,.,.,CASCRKGGPLNTEAFF,TGTGCCAGTTGTAGAAAGGGAGGGCCGTTGAACACTGAAGCTTTCTTT
TRBJ1-3,TRBV6-6,.,.,CASRQTRSGNTIYF,TGTGCCAGCAGGCAGACTCGCTCTGGAAACACCATATATTTT
TRBJ1-5,TRBV7-2,.,.,CASSSDSGQPQHF,TGTGCCAGCAGCTCAGACTCGGGACAGCCCCAGCATTTT
TRBJ1-3,TRBV7-8,.,.,CASSASGGSGNTIYF,TGTGCCAGCAGCGCCTCCGGGGGGTCTGGAAACACCATATATTTT
TRBJ2-2,TRBV5-1,.,TRBD1,CASGQGKRTGELFF,TGCGCCAGCGGACAGGGGAAACGGACCGGGGAGCTGTTTTTT
TRBJ2-1,TRBV2,.,TRBD2,CASSPSTSGGANEQFF,TGTGCCAGCAGTCCTTCGACTAGCGGGGGGGCAAATGAGCAGTTCTTC
TRBJ2-5,TRBV5-1,.,.,CASSPEAFRETQYF,TGCGCCAGCAGTCCCGAGGCCTTCCGGGAGACCCAGTACTTC
TRBJ2-1,TRBV10-1,.,TRBD1,CASSESTGGNEQFF,TGCGCCAGCAGTGAGTCAACAGGGGGGAATGAGCAGTTCTTC
TRBJ2-7,TRBV11-3,.,.,CASSLGRDYNLEEQYF,TGTGCCAGCAGCTTAGGTCGGGATTACAATTTAGAAGAGCAGTACTTC
TRBJ1-1,TRBV10-3,once,.,CAISETPRPTGSGKNTEAFF,TGTGCCATCAGTGAGACACCGCGACCGACGGGATCAGGAAAGAACACTGAAGCTTTCTTT
TRBJ2-5,TRBV4-2,.,.,CASSGGALETQYF,TGTGCCAGCAGTGGGGGGGCCCTAGAGACCCAGTACTTC
TRBJ2-1,TRBV6-4,.,TRBD2,CASSDSNPAGPSTSSYNEQFF,TGTGCCAGCAGTGACTCGAACCCAGCGGGGCCCTCTACTAGCTCCTACAATGAGCAGTTCTTC
TRBJ2-6,TRBV27,.,.,CASSLSQTVSGANVLTF,TGTGCCAGCAGTTTAAGTCAGACAGTATCTGGGGCCAACGTCCTGACTTTC
TRBJ2-5,TRBV5-4,once,TRBD2,CASSSEVGGGQETQYF,TGTGCCAGCAGCTCTGAAGTTGGCGGGGGCCAAGAGACCCAGTACTTC
TRBJ1-2,TRBV6-5,.,.,CASSYLQGTGYPF,TGTGCCAGCAGTTACTTACAGGGTACCGGCTACCCCTTC
TRBJ1-5,TRBV7-2,.,TRBD1,CASSGQGGGQPQHF,TGTGCCAGCAGCGGACAGGGGGGCGGACAGCCCCAGCATTTT
TRBJ2-7,TRBV19,.,TRBD1,CASSSGTGSYEQYF,TGTGCCAGTAGCTCCGGGACAGGCTCCTACGAGCAGTACTTC